This TCR beta chain was sequenced for a study of breast tumors, draining lymph nodes, adjacent tissues (dated by TCRdb to 2016 to 2017). General notes on the study: In breast cancer patients, the study compared the TCR beta repertoires of tumor, adjacent nontumor tissue and axillary lymph nodes. The study was designed to assess the relationships and possible T-cell exchange between tumor, surrounding tissue and draining lymph node repertoires in human breast cancer.

Lymph node samples were obtained from the axillary draining lymph nodes of breast cancer patients. As to this clonotype: The antigen it recognizes is unknown. Base qualities were left out, and no much larger clone turns up one base away.

Study-wide findings and limitations: The similarity between tumor and nontumor tissue repertoires was significantly greater in luminal-like breast cancer than in basal-like breast cancer. The data were considered consistent with the idea that most tumor T cells come from the lymph node and then expand in tumor tissue. The study presented the conclusion that tumor T cells originate in lymph nodes as consistent with a hypothesis, not as something directly demonstrated. Tumor T-cell repertoires showed less diversity than lymph node repertoires and more diversity than nontumor tissue repertoires, and tumor T-cell repertoires showed preferential V and J gene usage.

Sequencing took place on an Illumina HiSeq 2000. Multiplex PCR amplification was used to build the TCR beta chain libraries. The amplified TCR beta chain products were analyzed by high-throughput sequencing. In TCRdb, the public reads were trimmed at Q25 with fastp and aligned with MiXCR, with productive beta chains retained. For every CDR3 protein sequence, its rows merge into one entry that carries the most common genes and DNA. Across this sample there are 90,000 to 120,000 distinct CDR3 sequences, with roughly 20% seen only once. 1% to 1.5% of the sample is taken by the ten largest. Source material: axillary lymph node tissue. The source is a female donor with breast cancer. Some clones in this sample may be carry-over from other donors' samples.

The DNA sequence is TGTGCCAGCAAGATTATCGAGCAGCCTAATGAAAAACTGTTTTTT. It translates as CASKIIEQPNEKLFF. The sequence links TRBV2 to TRBJ1-4; the D gene assignment is ambiguous. Based on the germline V gene, the CDR1 and CDR2 sequences are SNHLY and FYNNEI. The trim is 7 bases for V and 3 bases for J, with a gap of 15 bases between the germline ends. Spanning cysteine to phenylalanine, the CDR3 consists of 15 amino acids. CDR3 DNA is the only sequence kept; it has 45 bases, read in frame from the first base. Extended through the reference TRBV2 and TRBJ1-4 proteins, this CDR3 yields the full variable domain: EPEVTQTPSHQVTQMGQEVILRCVPISNHLYFYWYRQILGQKVEFLVSFYNNEISEKSEIFDDQFSVERPDGSNFTLKIRSTKLEDSAMYFCASKIIEQPNEKLFFGSGTQLSVL.